This T cell receptor beta chain originates from a study of T cells in Graves' hyperthyroidism and ophthalmopathy. The CDR3 regions of TCR beta were amplified from RNA transcripts. The HTBI primer set was used in a first-round RT-PCR of the TCR CDR3. TCRdb analysed the multiplex PCR reads with MiXCR anew, one entry per CDR3 protein. The table has about 500,000 distinct CDR3 sequences, 40% to 55% seen once. V was trimmed by 3 bases and J by 5 bases, leaving 10 bases between them. This CDR3 spans 12 amino acids. Germline CDR1 is DFQATT and CDR2 is SNEGSKA (reference sequence). This receptor was taken from an adult woman with Graves' disease, either hyperthyroidism or ophthalmopathy (not recorded which). The chain combines TRBV20-1 with TRBJ1-1; D unclear. The sequenced sample consisted of peripheral blood or thyroid tissue (not recorded which). The CDR3 region has the DNA TGCAGTGCTAGTTTAAGGCCAACTGAAGCTTTCTTT. Encoded protein: CSASLRPTEAFF.